The T cell receptor (beta chain) under discussion was sequenced for a study of blood T cell repertoires in COVID-19. Original processing notes: Using reference gene primer amplification, nucleated cell counts were estimated. Clones were read by immunoSEQ multiplex PCR, and TCRdb kept only the in-frame ones, dropping some. V and J calls and clone size follow that table, whereas D and trimming were derived from the DNA. The table lists about 300,000 clones, 87% of them singletons. The CDR3 runs 16 residues. Germline-derived CDR1 and CDR2 are MGHRA and YSYEKL. V trimming: 6 bases; J trimming: 1 base; junction bases outside the gene matches: 5. Participants' own reports of clinical history determined their cohort assignment.

The sample was PBMCs or T cells enriched from blood (not recorded which). V gene TRBV4-1 combines with J gene TRBJ2-2, with 10 bases identical to TRBD2. The origin of this receptor is a woman in her twenties or thirties who had recovered from COVID-19. Here the CDR3 reads CASRLIAGGNTGELFF. CDR3 nucleotide sequence: TGCGCCAGCAGACTAATAGCGGGGGGGAACACCGGGGAGCTGTTTTTT.